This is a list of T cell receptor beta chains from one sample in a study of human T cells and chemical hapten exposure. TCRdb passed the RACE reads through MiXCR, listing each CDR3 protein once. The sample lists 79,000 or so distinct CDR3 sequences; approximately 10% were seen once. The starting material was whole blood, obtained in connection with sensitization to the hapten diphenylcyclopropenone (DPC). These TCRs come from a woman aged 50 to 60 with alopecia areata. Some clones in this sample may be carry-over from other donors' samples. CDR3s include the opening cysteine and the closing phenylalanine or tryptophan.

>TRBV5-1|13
CASSVGGYNEQFF
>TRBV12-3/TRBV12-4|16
CASSLAASGITHTIYF
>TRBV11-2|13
CASSPVVENIQYF
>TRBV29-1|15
CSVDLLAENTGELFF
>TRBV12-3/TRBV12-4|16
CASSSPGQRFPDTQYF
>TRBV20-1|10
CSARLGPEFF
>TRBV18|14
CASSRDRAGNEQYF
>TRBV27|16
CASSFRKRAYNSPLHF
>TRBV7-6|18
CASSLAGTGSSMNTEAFF
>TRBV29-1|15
CSAQAGTGGTGELFF
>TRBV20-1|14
CSAYPPTSVYEQYF
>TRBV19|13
CASSIPGAGPQHF
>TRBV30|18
CARLTVPPQGKRDGELFF
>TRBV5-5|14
CASSAGLPGGEQFF